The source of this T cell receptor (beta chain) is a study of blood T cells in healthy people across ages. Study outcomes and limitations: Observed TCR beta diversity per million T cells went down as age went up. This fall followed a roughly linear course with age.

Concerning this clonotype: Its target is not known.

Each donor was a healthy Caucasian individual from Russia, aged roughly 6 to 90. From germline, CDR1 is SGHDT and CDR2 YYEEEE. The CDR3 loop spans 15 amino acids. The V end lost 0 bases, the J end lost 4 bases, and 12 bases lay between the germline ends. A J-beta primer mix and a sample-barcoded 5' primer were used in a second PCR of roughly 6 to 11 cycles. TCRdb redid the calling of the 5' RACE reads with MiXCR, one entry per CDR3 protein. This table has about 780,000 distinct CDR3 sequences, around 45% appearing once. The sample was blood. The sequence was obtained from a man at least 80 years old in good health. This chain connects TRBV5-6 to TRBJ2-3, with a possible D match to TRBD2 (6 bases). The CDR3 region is CASSLVTSNADTQYF. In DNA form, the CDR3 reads TGTGCCAGCAGCTTGGTTACTAGCAATGCAGATACGCAGTATTTT.